The clone carrying this T cell receptor beta chain was recorded at least ten times. What it recognizes is unknown. TCRdb passed the 5' RACE reads through MiXCR, listing each CDR3 protein once. The sample consists of under 300,000 distinct CDR3 sequences, about 8% of them appearing once. The sample belongs to a study of identical twins. CDR1 DFQATT and CDR2 SNEGSKA come from the germline V gene (reference sequence). The CDR3 is 15 residues long. Trimming pared 3 bases from V and 4 bases from J, leaving 19 bases between. Study results and limitations: Partly confounded zero-insertion analyses could result from invariant MAIT and iNKT cells. Models underpredicted monozygotic twin sharing of out-of-frame TCR alpha.

In addition, the sample was reused for a study of yellow fever vaccine responses in identical twins.

This chain joins TRBV20-1 and TRBJ2-7; tentatively, D is TRBD1 (6 bases). Specimen: CD8+ T cells sorted from blood. The receptor comes from a woman under 30 in good health. As DNA, the CDR3 is TGCAGTGCTAGGCCCAGGGGTAGCATGTTATACGAGCAGTACTTC. The encoded protein is CSARPRGSMLYEQYF.